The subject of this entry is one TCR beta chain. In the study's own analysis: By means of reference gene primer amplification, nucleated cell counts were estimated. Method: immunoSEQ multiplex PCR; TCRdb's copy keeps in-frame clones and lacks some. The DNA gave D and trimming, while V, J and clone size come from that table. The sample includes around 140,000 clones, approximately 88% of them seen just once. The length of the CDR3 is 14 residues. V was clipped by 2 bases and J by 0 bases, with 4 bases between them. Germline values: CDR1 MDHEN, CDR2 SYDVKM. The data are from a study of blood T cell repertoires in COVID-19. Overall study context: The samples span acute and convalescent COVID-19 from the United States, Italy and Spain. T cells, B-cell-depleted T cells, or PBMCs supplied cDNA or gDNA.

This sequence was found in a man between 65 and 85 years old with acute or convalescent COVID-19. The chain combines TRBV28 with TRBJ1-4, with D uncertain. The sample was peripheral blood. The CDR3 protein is CASSLISTNEKLFF. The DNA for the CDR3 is TGTGCCAGCAGTTTAATCTCAACTAATGAAAAACTGTTTTTT.